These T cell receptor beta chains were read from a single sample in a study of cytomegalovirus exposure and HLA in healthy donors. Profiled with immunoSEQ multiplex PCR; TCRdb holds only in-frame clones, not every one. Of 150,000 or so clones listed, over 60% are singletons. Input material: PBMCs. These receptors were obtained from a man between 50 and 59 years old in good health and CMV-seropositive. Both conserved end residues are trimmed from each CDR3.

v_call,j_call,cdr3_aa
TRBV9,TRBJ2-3,ASSVTTGGGGEPDTQY
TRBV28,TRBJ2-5,ASSNRGETQY
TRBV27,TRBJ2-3,ASSLVGQGTADTQY
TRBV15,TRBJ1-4,ATSREGYRANEKLF
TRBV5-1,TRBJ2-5,ASSDQGGWEAQY
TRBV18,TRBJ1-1,ASSPAGAEAF
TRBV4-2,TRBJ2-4,ASSPDTILAKNIQY
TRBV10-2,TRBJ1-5,ASSDSVYSNQPQH
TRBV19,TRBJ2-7,ASSIEYDRREQY
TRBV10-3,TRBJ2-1,AIGGSGRGVSYNEQF
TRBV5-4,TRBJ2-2,ASSSIAGTNTGELF
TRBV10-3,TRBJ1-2,AISEPPGQGFGYT
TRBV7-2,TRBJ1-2,ASSLGQLRQGRFGGYT
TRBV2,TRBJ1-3,ASSETRGNTIY
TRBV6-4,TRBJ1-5,ASSEGGDNQPQH
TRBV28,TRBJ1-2,ASRGDRGRGYGYT
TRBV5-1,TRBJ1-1,ASSSDGQGPEAF
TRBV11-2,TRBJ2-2,AIQPRAGELF
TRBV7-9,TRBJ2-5,ASSFKRLGEETQY
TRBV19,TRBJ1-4,ASSPQSEKLF
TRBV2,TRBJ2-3,ASSEGGLAGWLVTDTQY
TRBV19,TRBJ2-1,ASTYSIYNEQF
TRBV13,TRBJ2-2,ASSPGGLGTGELF
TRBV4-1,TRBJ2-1,ASSQFGSGGNYNEQF
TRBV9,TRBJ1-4,ASSVTAPNEKLF
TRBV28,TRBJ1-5,ASSLSQQGARPQH
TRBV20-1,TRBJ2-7,SVNLAAEQY
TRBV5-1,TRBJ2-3,ASSEGLRDRVAPDTQY
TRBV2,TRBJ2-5,ASSRMKGVGETQY